A single sample gave rise to the 7 T cell receptor beta chains below, sequenced in a study of T cell therapy after organ transplantation. Here immunoSEQ multiplex PCR was the method, and the copy in TCRdb shows in-frame clones only, minus some. The sample shows around 1,800 clones, about nine tenths of them seen only once. No antigen has been identified for these receptors. Sample time point: 20-29 weeks after completion of therapy. The sample here was CD8+ T cells from blood, taken after autologous CMV-specific T cell therapy. These receptors all come from a human patient who had received a solid organ transplant and had CMV disease. Some T cells may possibly be graft donor cells.

This sequence joins TRBV4-3 and TRBJ2-5; 9 bases fit TRBD1. Judging by the DNA end, TRBJ2-7 fits better; the J call may be wrong. Germline assignment: CDR1 LGHNA and CDR2 YSLEER. CDR3 length: 15 amino acids. CDR3 sequence reads: CASSPGDRASYEQYF. The CDR3, as DNA: TGCGCCAGCAGCCCCGGGGACAGGGCCTCCTACGAGCAGTACTTC.

This rearrangement joins TRBV9 to TRBJ2-1; D remains ambiguous. V shed 0 bases and J shed 9 bases, with 16 bases lying between them. The CDR3 length is 15 residues. CDR1 SGDLS and CDR2 YYNGEE come from the germline V gene. The CDR3 loop is CASSVGVLTLGEQFF. CDR3 coding DNA: TGTGCCAGCAGCGTAGGAGTTCTTACCCTTGGTGAGCAGTTCTTC. Combining the CDR3 with reference TRBV9 and TRBJ2-1 gives the whole variable domain DSGVTQTPKHLITATGQRVTLRCSPRSGDLSVYWYQQSLDQGLQFLIQYYNGEERAKGNILERFSAQQFPDLHSELNLSSLELGDSALYFCASSVGVLTLGEQFFGPGTRLTVL.

J is TRBJ2-1 and V is TRBV27, with 9 bases aligning to TRBD1. CDR1 MNHEY and CDR2 SMNVEV come from the germline V gene (reference sequence). V trimming: 7 bases; J trimming: 4 bases; junction bases outside the gene matches: 11. The CDR3 runs 16 residues. The DNA for the CDR3 is TGTGCCAGCAATCCAACGGACAGGGGCCTATACAATGAGCAGTTCTTC. Its translation: CASNPTDRGLYNEQFF.

Concerning this clone: The junction differs from germline at one of its ends, possibly a read error. This chain connects TRBV7-9 to TRBJ2-6; 9 nucleotides agree with TRBD2. This CDR3 spans 17 amino acids. Per the germline V gene, CDR1 is SEHNR and CDR2 is FQNEAQ (reference sequence). The CDR3 sequence is CASRLAGDGSGANVLTF. CDR3 DNA sequence: TGTGCCAGCAGGTTAGCGGGAGATGGCTCTGGGGCCAACGTCCTGACTTTC.

The genes are TRBV28 and TRBJ2-1, with 7 positions matching TRBD2. After removal of 8 bases from V and 7 bases from J, the junction contained 11 bases not matched to a gene. The CDR3 sequence is 14 residues long. CDR1 is MDHEN and CDR2 is SYDVKM in the germline V gene. This CDR3 reads CASGFAGVRNEQFF. As DNA, the CDR3 is TGTGCCAGCGGATTTGCGGGAGTGAGAAATGAGCAGTTCTTC.

The chain has TRBV4-3 and TRBJ2-7; 11 nucleotides match TRBD2. V was pared by 4 bases and J by 2 bases, with 7 bases of the junction left unmatched. Germline V gene lookup returns CDR1 LGHNA and CDR2 YSLEER. The CDR3 is made up of 16 amino acids. This CDR3 is CASSPRGGLAAYEQYF. The DNA of the CDR3 is TGCGCCAGCAGCCCCCGAGGGGGACTAGCGGCCTACGAGCAGTACTTC.

The CDR3 DNA is TGTGCCAGCAGCTCGTTCCAGGGGCCCGATCAGCCCCAGCATTTT. The encoded protein is CASSSFQGPDQPQHF. V and J are TRBV7-9 and TRBJ1-5; D might be TRBD1 (6 bases). Trimming shortened V by 4 bases and J by 5 bases, and 15 bases separated the two germline ends. From germline, CDR1 is SEHNR and CDR2 FQNEAQ (reference sequence). The CDR3 sequence is 15 residues long.